This T cell receptor (beta chain) was captured by sequencing in a study of cytomegalovirus exposure and HLA in healthy donors. 13 Jbeta primers and 60 Vbeta primers were used for the PCR. Clones were read by immunoSEQ multiplex PCR, and TCRdb kept only the in-frame ones, dropping some. This table holds some 200,000 clones, around 81% found once. Germline V gene sequence: CDR1 ENHRY, CDR2 SYGVKD. The CDR3 sequence is 14 residues long. Losses at the gene ends were 6 bases for V and 1 base for J; bases not matched to a gene: 6. The sequence was collected from a woman aged 30 to 39 in good health and CMV-seronegative. Sample: PBMCs. V and J are TRBV10-3 and TRBJ2-7; 7 bases map to TRBD1. In DNA form, the CDR3 reads TGTGCCATCAGCCGACAGGGTGTATCCTACGAGCAGTACTTC. Translated: CAISRQGVSYEQYF.